Reported below is one T cell receptor (beta chain). The CDR3 consists of 13 residues. Trimming pared 6 bases from V and 6 bases from J, leaving 9 bases between. Clones were sequenced by immunoSEQ multiplex PCR, and TCRdb holds only the in-frame ones, with some missing. Of more than 300,000 clones listed, nearly 90% are singletons. The data were obtained in a study of blood T cell repertoires in COVID-19. The sequenced sample consisted of peripheral blood. The V call is TRBV12-3 or TRBV12-4, the J call TRBJ1-6, with a tentative D call TRBD1 (6 bases). The sequence was obtained from a woman in her thirties with COVID-19, enrolled during active disease. CDR3 loop: CASRNRVNSPLHF. CDR3 bases: TGTGCCAGCAGAAACAGGGTTAATTCACCCCTCCACTTT.